Presented here are 21 T cell receptor beta chains from one specimen sequenced in a study of T cells after posttransplantation cyclophosphamide. The table came from immunoSEQ multiplex PCR; TCRdb's copy has only in-frame clones and leaves some out. Of several hundred clones listed, roughly 87% were seen once; the top ten hold about a tenth. Sequencing input: gut tissue. These receptors were taken from a man aged 45 to 65.

The chain links TRBV30 to TRBJ2-1; the D gene is possibly TRBD2 (6 bases). Trimming cost V 0 bases and J 7 bases, with 16 bases left between them. Germline CDR1 is GTSNPN and CDR2 is SVGIG (reference sequence). CDR3 length: 15 residues. CDR3 DNA sequence: TGTGCCTGGAGTGTATATAGCGGACCCAGGAATGAGCAGTTCTTC. Its translation: CAWSVYSGPRNEQFF.

The rearrangement joins TRBV5-1 to TRBJ2-4, with D maybe TRBD1 (5 bases). V lost 1 base and J lost 7, with 15 bases in between. This CDR3 comprises 15 residues. Germline V gene data show CDR1 as SGHRS and CDR2 as YFSETQ. The CDR3 region is CASSLLLGKGNIQYF. As DNA, the CDR3 is TGCGCCAGCAGCTTGTTACTGGGAAAGGGGAACATTCAGTACTTC.

This sequence joins TRBV2 and TRBJ1-5; possible D gene TRBD1, 6 bases. V was pared by 8 bases and J by 3 bases, with 14 bases between. The CDR3 loop spans 14 amino acids. CDR1 and CDR2 from the germline V gene are SNHLY and FYNNEI. The DNA for the CDR3 is TGTGCCAGCCGGACAGAGGGTAACAATCAGCCCCAGCATTTT. Translating it yields CASRTEGNNQPQHF.

As for this clone: A junction boundary mismatches the germline segment, possibly from a read error. The rearrangement joins TRBV4-2 to TRBJ1-4; 8 bases agree with TRBD1. The CDR3 has 16 amino acids. The germline V gene encodes CDR1 LGHNA and CDR2 YNFKEQ. DNA of the CDR3: TGTGTCAGCAGCCCAAAGACAGGGGCCCCTAATGAAAAACTGTTTTTT. This translates into CVSSPKTGAPNEKLFF.

V and J are TRBV28 and TRBJ1-1; 7 nucleotides agree with TRBD1. The CDR3 has 14 residues. CDR1 and CDR2 (germline): MDHEN, SYDVKM. The ends lost 6 bases at V and 4 bases at J; junction bases unmatched: 8. CDR3 in DNA: TGTGCCAGCAGAGACAGGGCGCTTGCCACTGAAGCTTTCTTT. Amino acids: CASRDRALATEAFF.

V usage is TRBV2 and J usage is TRBJ1-1; a weak D match, TRBD1 (5 bases). Looked up from germline, CDR1 is SNHLY and CDR2 is FYNNEI. This CDR3 has 15 amino acids. V lost 4 bases and J lost 4, with 16 bases in between. DNA for the CDR3: TGTGCCAGCAGTGGAAGGACACCCGGCTCCACTGAAGCTTTCTTT. Protein sequence: CASSGRTPGSTEAFF.

The chain uses TRBV9 and TRBJ2-6; D gene ambiguous. Germline V gene data show CDR1 as SGDLS and CDR2 as YYNGEE. The CDR3 sequence is 15 residues long. The ends were cut back, 4 bases at V and 0 bases at J, with 8 bases in the middle. CDR3 protein: CASSQTPSGANVLTF. Here the CDR3 DNA reads TGTGCCAGCAGCCAGACACCCTCTGGGGCCAACGTCCTGACTTTC. The full variable domain, with the rest looked up from reference TRBV9 and TRBJ2-6, is DSGVTQTPKHLITATGQRVTLRCSPRSGDLSVYWYQQSLDQGLQFLIQYYNGEERAKGNILERFSAQQFPDLHSELNLSSLELGDSALYFCASSQTPSGANVLTFGAGSRLTVL.

CDR3 in amino acids: CASNPPGASNQPQHF. CDR3 coding DNA: TGTGCCAGCAACCCCCCAGGCGCTAGCAATCAGCCCCAGCATTTT. V usage is TRBV5-8 and J usage is TRBJ1-5; no reliable D call. V was pared by 6 bases and J by 0 bases, with 13 bases between. This CDR3 is built from 15 residues. Germline V lookup: CDR1 SGHTS, CDR2 YDEGEE.

The gene calls are TRBV6-1 and TRBJ2-1; 10 bases agree with TRBD2. Trimming removed 6 bases from V and 4 bases from J; junction bases left unmatched: 3. The CDR3 length is 14 residues. Germline V gene lookup returns CDR1 MNHNS and CDR2 SASEGT. The CDR3 DNA reads TGTGCCAGCAGACTAGCGGGACTTTACAATGAGCAGTTCTTC. Its protein is CASRLAGLYNEQFF.

The rearrangement links TRBV30 to TRBJ2-1, with D possibly being TRBD2 (6 bases). This CDR3 is built from 14 residues. The V gene lost 4 bases and the J gene lost 8 bases, with 18 bases spanning the gap. Germline V lookup: CDR1 GTSNPN, CDR2 SVGIG (reference sequence). CDR3 sequence reads: CAWTRDSFIDEQFF. The CDR3 nucleotides are TGTGCCTGGACGCGGGACTCTTTTATTGATGAGCAGTTCTTC. Complete variable domain (other parts from reference TRBV30 and TRBJ2-1): SQTIHQWPATLVQPVGSPLSLECTVEGTSNPNLYWYRQAAGRGLQLLFYSVGIGQISSEVPQNLSASRPQDRQFILSSKKLLLSDSGFYLCAWTRDSFIDEQFFGPGTRLTVL.

This clone appeared a single time. The chain recombines TRBV29-1 with TRBJ2-3; tentatively, D is TRBD1 (5 bases). Trimming left V 4 bases short and J 5 bases short, with 16 bases between. The length of the CDR3 is 14 residues. Germline V CDR1 and CDR2: SQVTM, ANQGSEA. The DNA of the CDR3 is TGCAGCGTTGTGGATCCCAGGGAAGGAGATACGCAGTATTTT. Encoded protein: CSVVDPREGDTQYF.

DNA for the CDR3: TGTGCCTGGAGTGTTTTAGGGGCAGATACGCAGTATTTT. This codes for CAWSVLGADTQYF. This chain uses TRBV30 with TRBJ2-3; D perhaps matches TRBD1 (5 bases). Germline assignment: CDR1 GTSNPN and CDR2 SVGIG (reference sequence). The CDR3 is made up of 13 amino acids. Deletions cut 0 bases from V and 4 bases from J, with 8 bases between.

The chain has TRBV29-1 and TRBJ2-2, with D possibly TRBD1 on 5 matching bases. V was pared by 0 bases and J by 6 bases, with 11 bases between. This CDR3 contains 14 residues. Germline V lookup: CDR1 SQVTM, CDR2 ANQGSEA. The CDR3 is CSVEDRVAAGELFF. The CDR3 bases are TGCAGCGTTGAAGACAGGGTGGCGGCCGGGGAGCTGTTTTTT.

This clone has only one observation. V and J are TRBV5-1 and TRBJ2-3; 12 nucleotides match TRBD2. The germline V gene has CDR1 SGHRS and CDR2 YFSETQ. The CDR3 covers 14 residues. V was pared by 3 bases and J by 6 bases, with 2 bases of the junction left unmatched. The DNA of the CDR3 is TGCGCCAGCAGCTCGGGGACTAGCGGGGATACGCAGTATTTT. Amino acids: CASSSGTSGDTQYF.

The rearrangement uses TRBV5-4 and TRBJ2-2, with D unresolved. This CDR3 is built from 12 residues. Trimming cost V 4 bases and J 6 bases, with 7 bases left between them. Germline CDR1 and CDR2: SGHNT and YYREEE (reference sequence). The CDR3 region has the DNA TGTGCCAGCAGCCTAGGCCCCGGGGAGCTGTTTTTT. Its translation: CASSLGPGELFF.

About this clone: Other DNA sequences within the sample encode an identical CDR3. The chain combines TRBV2 with TRBJ1-5; TRBD1 matches 7 bases. V trimming: 6 bases; J trimming: 0 bases; junction bases outside the gene matches: 8. CDR1 and CDR2 (germline): SNHLY, FYNNEI. The CDR3 is 16 residues long. CDR3 loop: CASSSGTEYSNQPQHF. The CDR3 DNA reads as TGTGCCAGCAGCTCCGGGACAGAGTATAGCAATCAGCCCCAGCATTTT. Full variable domain (rest looked up from reference TRBV2 and TRBJ1-5): EPEVTQTPSHQVTQMGQEVILRCVPISNHLYFYWYRQILGQKVEFLVSFYNNEISEKSEIFDDQFSVERPDGSNFTLKIRSTKLEDSAMYFCASSSGTEYSNQPQHFGDGTRLSIL.

This chain connects TRBV30 to TRBJ2-6, with a tentative D call TRBD2 (6 bases). The ends were cut back, 6 bases at V and 2 bases at J, with 11 bases in the middle. The CDR3 runs to 14 residues. The germline V gene encodes CDR1 GTSNPN and CDR2 SVGIG (reference sequence). CDR3 amino acids: CACGTSTGANVLTF. DNA for the CDR3: TGTGCCTGTGGGACTTCGACTGGGGCCAACGTCCTGACTTTC.

This clone was counted between two and nine times. The same CDR3 can be traced to other DNA sequences in this sample. The chain links TRBV6-5 to TRBJ1-4; 8 bases map to TRBD1. V lost 0 bases and J lost 5; bases outside the gene matches: 2. Germline V gives CDR1 MNHEY, CDR2 SVGAGI. The CDR3 is 15 residues long. The CDR3 nucleotides read TGTGCCAGCAGTTACTCGAGGACAGGGAATGAAAAACTGTTTTTT. It encodes CASSYSRTGNEKLFF.

The chain recombines TRBV4-3 with TRBJ2-1; D is unclear. The CDR3 contains 15 residues. Germline CDR1 and CDR2: LGHNA and YSLEER. V was trimmed by 1 base and J by 6 bases, leaving 13 bases between them. CDR3 nucleotide sequence: TGCGCCAGCAGCCAAGGCGACTTGTTAGTCAATGAGCAGTTCTTC. Translating gives CASSQGDLLVNEQFF.

The chain joins TRBV11-1 to TRBJ2-1; 9 bases match TRBD2. The CDR3 extends over 16 amino acids. Looked up from germline, CDR1 is SGHAT and CDR2 is FQDESV (reference sequence). Germline trimming cut 0 bases from V and 1 base from J; bases unmatched to any gene: 1. The CDR3 sequence is CASSLASGSSYNEQFF. The CDR3 DNA follows: TGTGCCAGCAGCTTAGCTAGCGGGAGTTCCTACAATGAGCAGTTCTTC.

This clone was detected a few times. The genes are TRBV6-4 and TRBJ2-2, with a possible D match to TRBD1 (6 bases). Trimming left V 6 bases short and J 5 bases short, with 13 bases between. Germline loops: CDR1 MRHNA, CDR2 SNTAGT. The CDR3 is 14 residues long. CDR3 coding DNA: TGTGCCAGCAGGATGGCAGGGGAGACCGGGGAGCTGTTTTTT. Translating gives CASRMAGETGELFF.